The subject of this entry is one T cell receptor beta chain. The PCR employed 60 Vbeta primers together with 13 Jbeta primers. TCRdb's copy holds only in-frame clones and misses some; the assay was immunoSEQ multiplex PCR. The sample table includes about 130,000 clones. The data belong to a study of cytomegalovirus exposure and HLA in healthy donors. When sampled, the donors appeared nominally healthy, though they likely had unrecorded immune exposures. This CDR3 comprises 13 residues. V gave up 11 bases and J gave up 3 bases, with 13 bases separating them. Germline CDR1 reads SGHTA; CDR2 reads FQGNSA.

The chain couples TRBV7-2 to TRBJ2-2; unclear D gene. Sequencing input: PBMCs. The clonotype originates from a middle-aged woman in good health and CMV-seropositive. CDR3 region: CASGAFDTGELFF. The CDR3 DNA follows: TGTGCCTCCGGAGCTTTTGACACCGGGGAGCTGTTTTTT.